These 2 T cell receptor beta chains were all obtained from the same sample, sequenced in a study of human T cells and chemical hapten exposure. MiXCR, run by TCRdb on the RACE reads, gives a single entry per CDR3 protein. The profile shows over 45,000 distinct CDR3 sequences, 4.3% of them singletons. This sample's time point: healthy volunteer bleed at 2 weeks. Before extraction, the whole blood was not fractionated, and total RNA was taken from it. The material sequenced was whole blood. All receptors derive from a female donor in good health. Some clones in this sample may be carry-over from other donors' samples.

The sample holds many counts of this clonotype. The chain combines TRBV29-1 with TRBJ1-1; D might be TRBD1 (5 bases). Germline CDR1 is SQVTM and CDR2 is ANQGSEA. V lost 8 bases, J lost 5 bases, and 18 bases lay in between. CDR3 length: 13 residues. CDR3: CSIKEGSRTEAFF. In DNA, the CDR3 is TGCAGCATAAAAGAGGGGAGTAGGACTGAAGCTTTCTTT.

Ten or more counts support this clonotype. This rearrangement joins TRBV20-1 to TRBJ2-7; the D is unclear. The V end was cut by 2 bases, the J end by 0 bases, with 8 bases between. The germline CDR1 and CDR2 sequences are DFQATT and SNEGSKA (reference sequence). The CDR3 sequence is 13 residues long. CDR3 DNA: TGCAGTGCTAGACTCCCGAGCTCCTACGAGCAGTACTTC. Its translation: CSARLPSSYEQYF.